These 12 T cell receptor beta chains originate from one sample sequenced in a study of T cells in Graves' hyperthyroidism and ophthalmopathy. TCR beta CDR3 regions were amplified from RNA. Carried out on the TCR CDR3, a first-round RT-PCR used the HTBI primer set. TCRdb analysed the multiplex PCR reads with MiXCR anew, one entry per CDR3 protein. The sample has fewer than 450,000 distinct CDR3 sequences, about 18% seen once; the top ten hold 34%. The sample was blood. Receptors originate from a woman younger than 45 with Graves' hyperthyroidism that later progressed to Graves' ophthalmopathy.

This clonotype was detected many times. This sequence joins TRBV18 and TRBJ2-7; no clear D gene. Trimming shortened V by 6 bases and J by 0 bases, and 15 bases separated the two germline ends. Germline V lookup: CDR1 KGHSH, CDR2 LQKENI. CDR3 length: 15 residues. CDR3: CASSSLAASSYEQYF. CDR3 sequence (DNA): TGTGCCAGCTCTTCCCTTGCTGCCTCCTCCTACGAGCAGTACTTC.

This clonotype showed up many times. The chain has TRBV28 and TRBJ1-2; 7 bases fit TRBD1. The CDR3 is made up of 15 amino acids. The ends lost 1 base at V and 3 bases at J; junction bases unmatched: 5. CDR1 and CDR2 (germline): MDHEN, SYDVKM. CDR3 amino acids: CASSLFRDSHYGYTF. The CDR3 nucleotides are TGTGCCAGCAGTTTATTCCGGGACAGCCACTATGGCTACACCTTC.

The table lists this clonotype with many counts. V gene TRBV11-1 combines with J gene TRBJ2-5; D ambiguous. CDR3 length equals 12 residues. Germline CDR1 reads SGHAT; CDR2 reads FQDESV (reference sequence). V lost 6 bases and J lost 5, with 10 bases in between. Here the CDR3 reads CASSLLDETQYF. The CDR3 DNA sequence: TGTGCCAGCAGTCTATTGGATGAGACCCAGTACTTC.

This clonotype was counted ten times or more. J is TRBJ2-7 and V is TRBV5-1; 7 bases line up with TRBD1. CDR3 length: 15 amino acids. Unmatched junction bases numbered 6, after V lost 0 bases and J lost 3 bases. Germline V gives CDR1 SGHRS, CDR2 YFSETQ. CDR3 residues: CASSLALAGGYEQYF. In DNA, the CDR3 is TGCGCCAGCAGCTTGGCCTTGGCAGGGGGCTACGAGCAGTACTTC. The entire variable domain, with the rest obtained from reference TRBV5-1 and TRBJ2-7, is as follows: KAGVTQTPRYLIKTRGQQVTLSCSPISGHRSVSWYQQTPGQGLQFLFEYFSETQRNKGNFPGRFSGRQFSNSRSEMNVSTLELGDSALYLCASSLALAGGYEQYFGPGTRLTVT.

There are many counts of this clonotype. V gene TRBV12-3 or TRBV12-4 combines with J gene TRBJ1-1; D remains ambiguous. Trimming left V 2 bases short and J 7 bases short, with 8 bases between. This CDR3 has 12 amino acids. CDR3 bases: TGTGCCAGCAGTTTAAAAGTGAATGAAGCTTTCTTT. It encodes CASSLKVNEAFF.

This clonotype was seen more than once but under ten times. This may stem from a read error, because a much larger clone lies one nucleotide away. The CDR3 sequence: CASSLGSGDLYERYF. Here the CDR3 DNA reads TGTGCCAGCAGTCTTGGGAGCGGGGATCTCTACGAGCGGTACTTC. The gene calls are TRBV27 and TRBJ2-7, with 7 bases aligning to TRBD2. The CDR3 consists of 15 residues. Germline V lookup: CDR1 MNHEY, CDR2 SMNVEV (reference sequence).

This clonotype was counted many times. The J gene is TRBJ1-6, the V gene TRBV5-1; D not resolved. Germline loops: CDR1 SGHRS, CDR2 YFSETQ. Trimming took 2 bases from V and 7 from J, leaving 19 bases between them. This CDR3 is 17 amino acids long. The CDR3 sequence: CASSLGASRERNSPLHF. DNA for the CDR3: TGCGCCAGCAGCTTAGGAGCATCCCGGGAGCGAAATTCACCCCTCCACTTT.

The chain recombines TRBV5-1 with TRBJ2-1; 8 nucleotides align to TRBD2. From germline, CDR1 is SGHRS and CDR2 YFSETQ. The J segment lost 8 bases and the V segment lost 2 bases, leaving 18 bases of the junction unmatched. The CDR3 runs to 18 residues. DNA for the CDR3: TGCGCCAGCAGCTTCGGGGGGGGGGGGGGTATCGTTAGCGATGAGCAGTTCTTC. This translates into CASSFGGGGGIVSDEQFF.

This clonotype was seen ten or more times. The J gene is TRBJ2-7, the V gene TRBV11-2; no clear D. Trimming cost V 3 bases and J 3 bases, with 6 bases left between them. The CDR3 runs 12 residues. CDR1 SGHAT and CDR2 FQNNGV come from the germline V gene. The CDR3 reads CASSFRDYEQYF. DNA of the CDR3: TGTGCCAGCAGCTTTCGAGACTACGAGCAGTACTTC.

Many counts were recorded for this clonotype. The gene calls are TRBV20-1 and TRBJ2-1; D not certain. Germline CDR1 DFQATT, CDR2 SNEGSKA (reference sequence). V shed 0 bases and J shed 5 bases, with 5 bases lying between them. The CDR3 is 12 amino acids. In DNA, the CDR3 is TGCAGTGCTAGAGATCGCAACAATGAGCAGTTCTTC. This translates into CSARDRNNEQFF.

This clonotype was found a few times. The gene calls are TRBV19 and TRBJ2-3; the D is unclear. V gave up 1 base and J gave up 6 bases, with 5 bases separating them. The CDR3 loop spans 12 amino acids. Germline CDR1 reads LNHDA; CDR2 reads SQIVND (reference sequence). As DNA, the CDR3 is TGTGCCAGTAGTATAGTCGGGGATACGCAGTATTTT. It translates to CASSIVGDTQYF.

This chain connects TRBV7-9 to TRBJ1-4, with 8 bases matching TRBD1. J lost 0 bases, V lost 6 bases, and 15 bases had no gene match. This CDR3 is 19 amino acids long. Germline assignment: CDR1 SEHNR and CDR2 FQNEAQ (reference sequence). CDR3 DNA sequence: TGTGCCAGCAGGACCGGGACAGGCTTTGCCCTTGCAACTAATGAAAAACTGTTTTTT. This encodes CASRTGTGFALATNEKLFF.